This TCR beta chain was recorded in a study of cytomegalovirus exposure and HLA in healthy donors. Study observations and caveats: Equally common other TCR beta chains were less clonally expanded than HLA-associated ones, a later analysis found. With later analysis, a missense DCLRE1C variant became linked to TCR beta V- and J-gene trimming.

The study ran its PCR with 60 Vbeta and 13 Jbeta primers. Sequenced by immunoSEQ multiplex PCR; TCRdb stores in-frame clones only, minus some. The table lists 110,000 or so clones, about 83% of them singletons. This clone appeared a few times. Antigen specificity is unknown. V was shortened by 1 base and J by 3 bases, with 16 bases between the two germline ends. CDR1 LGHNA and CDR2 YSLEER come from the germline V gene. The CDR3 runs to 16 residues. This receptor was identified in a female donor in good health and CMV-seronegative. V gene TRBV4-3 combines with J gene TRBJ2-7; D perhaps matches TRBD1 (6 bases). Material: PBMCs. The CDR3: CASSQAGQGKNYEQYF. CDR3 DNA sequence: TGCGCCAGCAGCCAAGCGGGCCAGGGGAAGAACTACGAGCAGTACTTC.